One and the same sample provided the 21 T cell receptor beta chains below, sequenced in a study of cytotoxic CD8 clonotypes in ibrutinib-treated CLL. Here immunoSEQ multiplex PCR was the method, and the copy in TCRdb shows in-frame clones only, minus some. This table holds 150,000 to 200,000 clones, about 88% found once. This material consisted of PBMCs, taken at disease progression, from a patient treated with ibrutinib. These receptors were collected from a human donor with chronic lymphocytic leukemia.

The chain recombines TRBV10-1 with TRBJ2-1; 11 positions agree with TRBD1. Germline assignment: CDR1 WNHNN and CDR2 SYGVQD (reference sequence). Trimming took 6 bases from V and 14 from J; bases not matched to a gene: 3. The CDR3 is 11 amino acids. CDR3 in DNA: TGCGCCAGCAGCGGGGACAGGGGGAAGTTCTTC. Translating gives CASSGDRGKFF.

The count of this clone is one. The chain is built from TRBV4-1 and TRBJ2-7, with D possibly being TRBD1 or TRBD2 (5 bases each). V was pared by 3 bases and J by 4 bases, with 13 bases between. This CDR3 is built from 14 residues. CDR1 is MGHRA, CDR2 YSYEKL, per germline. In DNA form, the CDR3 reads TGCGCCAGCAGCCAGGGACCGACCGTTTACGAGCAGTACTTC. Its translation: CASSQGPTVYEQYF.

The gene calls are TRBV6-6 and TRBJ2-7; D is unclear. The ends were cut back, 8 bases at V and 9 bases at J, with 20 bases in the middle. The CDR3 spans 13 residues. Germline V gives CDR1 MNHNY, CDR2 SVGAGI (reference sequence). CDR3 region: CASGPTGFFRQYF. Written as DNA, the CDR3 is TGTGCCAGCGGGCCAACTGGTTTTTTTAGGCAGTACTTC.

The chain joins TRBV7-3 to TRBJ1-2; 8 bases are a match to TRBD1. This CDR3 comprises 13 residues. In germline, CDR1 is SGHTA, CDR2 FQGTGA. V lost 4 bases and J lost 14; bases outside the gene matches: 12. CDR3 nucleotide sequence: TGTGCCAGCAGCTGGACAGGGTCGAGGGCGGCTACCTTC. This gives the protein CASSWTGSRAATF.

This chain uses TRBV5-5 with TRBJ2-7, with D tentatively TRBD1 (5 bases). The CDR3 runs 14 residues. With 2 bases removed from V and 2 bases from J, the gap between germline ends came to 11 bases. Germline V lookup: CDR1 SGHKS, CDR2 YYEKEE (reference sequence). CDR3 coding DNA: TGTGCCAGCAGCTTCAGGGAATCCCCCTACGAGCAGTACTTC. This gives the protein CASSFRESPYEQYF.

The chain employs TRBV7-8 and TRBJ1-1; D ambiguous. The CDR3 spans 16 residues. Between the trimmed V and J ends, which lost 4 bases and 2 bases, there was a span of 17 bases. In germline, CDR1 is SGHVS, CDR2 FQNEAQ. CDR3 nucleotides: TGTGCCAGCAGCTACTCGATGGGTCCTATCAACACTGAAGCTTTCTTT. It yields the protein CASSYSMGPINTEAFF.

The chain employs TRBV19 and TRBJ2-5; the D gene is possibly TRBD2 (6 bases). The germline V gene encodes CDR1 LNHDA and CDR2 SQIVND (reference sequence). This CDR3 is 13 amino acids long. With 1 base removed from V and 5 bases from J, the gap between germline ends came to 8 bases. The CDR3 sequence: CASSIGLVETQYF. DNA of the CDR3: TGTGCCAGTAGTATAGGACTAGTGGAGACCCAGTACTTC.

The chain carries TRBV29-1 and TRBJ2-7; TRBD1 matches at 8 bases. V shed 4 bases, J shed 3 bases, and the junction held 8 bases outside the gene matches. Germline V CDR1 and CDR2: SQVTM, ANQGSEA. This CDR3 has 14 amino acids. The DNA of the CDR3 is TGCAGCGTTGTACGAGGAGGGACAGGCTACGAGCAGTACTTC. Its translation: CSVVRGGTGYEQYF.

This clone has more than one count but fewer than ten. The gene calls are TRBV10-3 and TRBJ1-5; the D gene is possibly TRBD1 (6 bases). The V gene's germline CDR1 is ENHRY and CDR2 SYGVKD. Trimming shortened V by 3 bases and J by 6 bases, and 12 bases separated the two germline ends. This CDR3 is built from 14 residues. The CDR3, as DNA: TGTGCCATCAGTGATCCAGGGGCGGGTCAGCCCCAGCATTTT. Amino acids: CAISDPGAGQPQHF.

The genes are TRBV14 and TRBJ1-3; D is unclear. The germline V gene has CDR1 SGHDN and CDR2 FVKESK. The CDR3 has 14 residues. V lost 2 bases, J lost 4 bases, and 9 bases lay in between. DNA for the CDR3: TGTGCCAGCAGCCAACTCGACGGCGGAAACACCATATATTTT. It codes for CASSQLDGGNTIYF.

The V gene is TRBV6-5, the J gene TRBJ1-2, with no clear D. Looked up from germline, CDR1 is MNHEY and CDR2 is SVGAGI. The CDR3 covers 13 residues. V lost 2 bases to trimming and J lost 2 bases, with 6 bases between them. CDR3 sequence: CASSYDQNYGYTF. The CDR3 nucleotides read TGTGCCAGCAGTTACGACCAGAACTATGGCTACACCTTC.

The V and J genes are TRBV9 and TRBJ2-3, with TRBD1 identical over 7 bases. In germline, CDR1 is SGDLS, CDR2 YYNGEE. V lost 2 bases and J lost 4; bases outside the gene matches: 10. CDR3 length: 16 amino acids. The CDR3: CASSVTGTVISDTQYF. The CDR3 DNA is TGTGCCAGCAGCGTCACCGGGACAGTTATTTCAGATACGCAGTATTTT.

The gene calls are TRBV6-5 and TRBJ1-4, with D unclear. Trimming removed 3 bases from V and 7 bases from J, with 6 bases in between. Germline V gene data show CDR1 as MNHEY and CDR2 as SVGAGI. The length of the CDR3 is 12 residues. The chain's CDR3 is CASSYNGEKLFF. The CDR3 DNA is TGTGCCAGCAGTTATAACGGTGAAAAACTGTTTTTT.

The CDR3 DNA follows: TGTGCCAGCAGGGTGGGGGATACGCAGTATTTT. Its translation: CASRVGDTQYF. This chain uses TRBV2 with TRBJ2-3, with D unclear. With 6 bases removed from V and 6 bases from J, the gap between germline ends came to 7 bases. The CDR3 has 11 residues. Germline V gene sequence: CDR1 SNHLY, CDR2 FYNNEI.

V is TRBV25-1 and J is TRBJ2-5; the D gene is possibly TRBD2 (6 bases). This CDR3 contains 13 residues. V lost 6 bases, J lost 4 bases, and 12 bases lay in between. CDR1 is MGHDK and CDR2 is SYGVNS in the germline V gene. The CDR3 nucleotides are TGTGCCAGCAGCACGGGAGCTTTAGAGACCCAGTACTTC. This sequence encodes CASSTGALETQYF.

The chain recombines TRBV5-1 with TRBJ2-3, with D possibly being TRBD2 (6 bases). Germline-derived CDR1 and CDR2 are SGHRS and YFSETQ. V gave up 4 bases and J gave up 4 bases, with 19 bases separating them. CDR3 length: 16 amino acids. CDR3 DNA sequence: TGCGCCAGCAGCGCGTACGGAGGGGTTAAGGCAGATACGCAGTATTTT. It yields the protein CASSAYGGVKADTQYF.

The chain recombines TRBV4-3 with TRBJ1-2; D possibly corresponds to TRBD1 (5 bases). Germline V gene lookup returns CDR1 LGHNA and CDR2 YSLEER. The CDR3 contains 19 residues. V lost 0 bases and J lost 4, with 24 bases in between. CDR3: CASSQDAQGTILRLYGYTF. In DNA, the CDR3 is TGCGCCAGCAGCCAAGACGCCCAGGGAACAATCCTTCGGCTCTATGGCTACACCTTC.

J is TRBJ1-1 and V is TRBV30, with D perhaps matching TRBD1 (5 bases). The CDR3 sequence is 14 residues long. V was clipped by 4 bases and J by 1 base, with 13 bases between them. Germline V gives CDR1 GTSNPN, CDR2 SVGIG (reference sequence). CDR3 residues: CAWTRGLKNTEAFF. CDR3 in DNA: TGTGCCTGGACCCGGGGACTGAAGAACACTGAAGCTTTCTTT.

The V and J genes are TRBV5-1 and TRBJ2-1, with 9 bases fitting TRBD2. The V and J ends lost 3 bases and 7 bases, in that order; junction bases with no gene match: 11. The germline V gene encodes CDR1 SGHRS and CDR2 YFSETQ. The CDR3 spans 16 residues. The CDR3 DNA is TGCGCCAGCAGCTCCATATTAGCGGGAGTAACGAATGAGCAGTTCTTC. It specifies CASSSILAGVTNEQFF.

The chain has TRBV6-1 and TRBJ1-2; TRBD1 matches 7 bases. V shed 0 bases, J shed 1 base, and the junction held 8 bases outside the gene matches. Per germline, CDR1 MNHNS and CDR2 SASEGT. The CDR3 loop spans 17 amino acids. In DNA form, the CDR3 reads TGTGCCAGCAGTGAAGCGGTAGTGGGACAGATTAACTATGGCTACACCTTC. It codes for CASSEAVVGQINYGYTF.

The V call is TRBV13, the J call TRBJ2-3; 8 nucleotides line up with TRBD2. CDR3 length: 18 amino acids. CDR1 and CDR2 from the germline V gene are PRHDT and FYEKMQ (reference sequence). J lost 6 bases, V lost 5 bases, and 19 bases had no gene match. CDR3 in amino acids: CASSRPPTTSGHGDTQYF. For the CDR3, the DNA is TGTGCCAGCAGCCGGCCGCCGACTACTAGCGGACACGGTGATACGCAGTATTTT.